This T cell receptor beta chain was documented in a study of CD8 T cells in ankylosing spondylitis. The study's findings and limits: Past research had described some motif variants in reactive arthritis synovial fluid and blood. Clones linked to the disease showed a CD8+ phenotype. They occurred at relatively low frequencies in peripheral blood. Apparently characteristic of ankylosing spondylitis blood was a TCR beta motif (about 8 highly homologous variants). Reportedly, disease-linked clones are significantly enriched in ankylosing spondylitis patients' matched synovial fluid.

Libraries of TCR beta came from quantitative 5'-RACE with molecular barcodes. Each CDR3 protein gets one entry after TCRdb re-called the 5' RACE reads with MiXCR. The sample has approximately 300,000 distinct CDR3 sequences, under 8.5% seen once; the top ten hold approximately 15%. With respect to this clonotype: The antigen remains undetermined.

This CDR3 has 15 amino acids. Germline CDR1 is SGHTA and CDR2 is FQGNSA. The V end lost 5 bases, the J end lost 4 bases, and 17 bases lay between the germline ends. The clonotype comes from a male donor with ankylosing spondylitis. This sequence joins TRBV7-2 and TRBJ1-2, with D tentatively TRBD1 (5 bases). Sequencing input: blood, either unsorted or a sorted T cell fraction (not recorded which). The CDR3 spells CASSVWGVLGYGYTF. CDR3 in DNA: TGTGCCAGCAGCGTGTGGGGGGTACTAGGCTATGGCTACACCTTC.